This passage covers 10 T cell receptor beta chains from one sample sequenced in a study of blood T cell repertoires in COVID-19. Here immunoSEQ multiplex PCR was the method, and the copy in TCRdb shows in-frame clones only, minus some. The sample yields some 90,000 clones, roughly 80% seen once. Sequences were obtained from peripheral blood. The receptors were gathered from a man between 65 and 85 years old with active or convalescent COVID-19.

CDR3 DNA sequence: TGTGCCAGCAGCTTGGACGGACAGGTGAGGCAGCCCCAGCATTTT. It translates to CASSLDGQVRQPQHF. The chain joins TRBV7-2 to TRBJ1-5, with 7 bases identical to TRBD1. The CDR3 covers 15 residues. In germline, CDR1 is SGHTA, CDR2 FQGNSA. The V and J ends lost 3 bases and 7 bases, in that order; junction bases with no gene match: 9. The whole variable domain, filled in from reference TRBV7-2 and TRBJ1-5, reads GAGVSQSPSNKVTEKGKDVELRCDPISGHTALYWYRQSLGQGLEFLIYFQGNSAPDKSGLPSDRFSAERTGGSVSTLTIQRTQQEDSAVYLCASSLDGQVRQPQHFGDGTRLSIL.

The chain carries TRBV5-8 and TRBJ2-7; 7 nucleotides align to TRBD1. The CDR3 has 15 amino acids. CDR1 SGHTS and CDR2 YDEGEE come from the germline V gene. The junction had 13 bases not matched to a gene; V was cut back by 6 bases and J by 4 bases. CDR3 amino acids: CASKQRHGGQYEQYF. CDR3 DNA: TGTGCCAGCAAGCAGCGGCATGGGGGACAGTACGAGCAGTACTTC.

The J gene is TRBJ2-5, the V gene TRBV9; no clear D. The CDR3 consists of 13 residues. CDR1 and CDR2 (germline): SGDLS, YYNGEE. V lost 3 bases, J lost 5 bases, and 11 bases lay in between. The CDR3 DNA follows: TGTGCCAGCAGCGGCGGTCCGGAGGAGACCCAGTACTTC. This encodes CASSGGPEETQYF.

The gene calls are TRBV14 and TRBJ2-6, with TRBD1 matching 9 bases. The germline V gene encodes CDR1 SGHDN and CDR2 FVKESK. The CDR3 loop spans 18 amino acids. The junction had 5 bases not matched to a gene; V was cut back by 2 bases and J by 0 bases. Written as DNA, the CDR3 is TGTGCCAGCAGCCAACTGGACAGGGGCAGCTCTGGGGCCAACGTCCTGACTTTC. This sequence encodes CASSQLDRGSSGANVLTF. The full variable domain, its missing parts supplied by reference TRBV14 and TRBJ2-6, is EAGVTQFPSHSVIEKGQTVTLRCDPISGHDNLYWYRRVMGKEIKFLLHFVKESKQDESGMPNNRFLAERTGGTYSTLKVQPAELEDSGVYFCASSQLDRGSSGANVLTFGAGSRLTVL.

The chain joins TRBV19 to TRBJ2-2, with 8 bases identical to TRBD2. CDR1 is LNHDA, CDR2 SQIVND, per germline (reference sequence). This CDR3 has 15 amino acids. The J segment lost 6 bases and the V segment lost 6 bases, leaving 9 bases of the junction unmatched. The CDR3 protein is CASRPPGGGPGELFF. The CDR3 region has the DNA TGTGCCAGTAGGCCACCCGGGGGGGGCCCCGGGGAGCTGTTTTTT.

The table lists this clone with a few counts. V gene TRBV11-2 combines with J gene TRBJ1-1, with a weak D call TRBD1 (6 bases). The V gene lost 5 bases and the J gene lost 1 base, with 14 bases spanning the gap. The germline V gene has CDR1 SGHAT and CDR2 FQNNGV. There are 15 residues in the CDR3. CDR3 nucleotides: TGTGCCAGCAGCATCTCCGGGACACAGAACACTGAAGCTTTCTTT. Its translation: CASSISGTQNTEAFF.

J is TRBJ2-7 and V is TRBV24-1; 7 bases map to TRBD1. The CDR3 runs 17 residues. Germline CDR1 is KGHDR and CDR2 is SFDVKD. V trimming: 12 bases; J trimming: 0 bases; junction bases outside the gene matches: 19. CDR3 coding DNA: TGTGCCGCTACACGGGACAGAAATAAGCTATGCTCCTACGAGCAGTACTTC. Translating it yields CAATRDRNKLCSYEQYF.

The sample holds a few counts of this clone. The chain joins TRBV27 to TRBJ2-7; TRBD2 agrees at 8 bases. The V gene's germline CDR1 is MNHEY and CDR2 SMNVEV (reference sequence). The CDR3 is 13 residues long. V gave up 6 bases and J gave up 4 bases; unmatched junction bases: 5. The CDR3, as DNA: TGTGCCAGCAGCCCCGGGGGGGGGTACGAGCAGTACTTC. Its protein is CASSPGGGYEQYF.

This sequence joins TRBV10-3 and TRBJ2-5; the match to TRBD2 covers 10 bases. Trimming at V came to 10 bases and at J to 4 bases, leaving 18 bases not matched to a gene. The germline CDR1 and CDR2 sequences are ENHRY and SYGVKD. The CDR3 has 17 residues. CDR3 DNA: TGTGCCACCGGGAGGGATCTAGCGGGGGCCTCGGTAGAGACCCAGTACTTC. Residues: CATGRDLAGASVETQYF.

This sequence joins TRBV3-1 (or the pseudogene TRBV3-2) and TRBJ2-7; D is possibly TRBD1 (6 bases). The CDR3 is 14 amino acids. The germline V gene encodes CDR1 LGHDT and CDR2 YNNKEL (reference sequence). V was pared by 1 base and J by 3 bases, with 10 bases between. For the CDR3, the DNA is TGTGCCAGCAGCCAAGTGGGGGCCGTCTACGAGCAGTACTTC. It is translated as CASSQVGAVYEQYF.